Presented here are 30 T cell receptor beta chains from one specimen sequenced in a study of human T cells and chemical hapten exposure. TCRdb fed the RACE reads into MiXCR, producing one record per CDR3 protein. The sample lists under 150,000 distinct CDR3 sequences; around an eighth were seen once. Regarding time point: patch test 1, 2 weeks after DPC sensitization. Stated treatment: therapeutic diphenylcyclopropenone sensitization with weekly scalp DPC. Sequencing used whole blood, obtained in connection with sensitization to the hapten diphenylcyclopropenone (DPC). The receptors were sampled from a woman aged 45-65 years with alopecia areata. Some clones in this sample may be carry-over from other donors' samples.

This chain links TRBV29-1 with TRBJ2-1, with TRBD1 matching 9 bases. The V and J ends lost 5 bases and 9 bases, in that order; junction bases with no gene match: 11. The CDR3 contains 14 residues. Germline V lookup: CDR1 SQVTM, CDR2 ANQGSEA. CDR3 sequence reads: CSVSWTGVRVEQFF. The CDR3 DNA follows: TGCAGCGTTTCTTGGACAGGGGTTCGGGTTGAGCAGTTCTTC.

This clonotype was detected only a few times. The chain couples TRBV20-1 to TRBJ1-5; 9 bases are shared with TRBD1. This CDR3 has 14 amino acids. With V trimmed by 5 bases and J by 2 bases, 4 bases remained unmatched. CDR1 is DFQATT and CDR2 is SNEGSKA in the germline V gene (reference sequence). The chain's CDR3 is CSAWTGEGNQPQHF. Written as DNA, the CDR3 is TGCAGTGCTTGGACAGGGGAGGGCAATCAGCCCCAGCATTTT.

V gene TRBV29-1 combines with J gene TRBJ1-2; D possibly corresponds to TRBD1 (5 bases). V was trimmed by 1 base and J by 4 bases, leaving 16 bases between them. Per germline, CDR1 SQVTM and CDR2 ANQGSEA. The CDR3 is 15 residues long. Written as DNA, the CDR3 is TGCAGCGTTGAAGTGGCCGGGGCCGGGGTCTATGGCTACACCTTC. Its translation is CSVEVAGAGVYGYTF.

This clonotype showed up just a few times. In DNA form, the CDR3 reads TGTGCCAGCAGTTTGGATCTAGCGGGAACCTACGAGCAGTACTTC. Protein product: CASSLDLAGTYEQYF. The chain employs TRBV28 and TRBJ2-7, with 9 bases that match TRBD2. Trimming took 3 bases from V and 2 from J; bases not matched to a gene: 5. There are 15 residues in the CDR3. Germline V gene sequence: CDR1 MDHEN, CDR2 SYDVKM.

This clonotype has a handful of counts. The CDR3, as DNA: TGTGCCAGCAGCTTAGTATATTCTCGGGGACCTCAGCCCCAGCATTTT. Protein product: CASSLVYSRGPQPQHF. This sequence joins TRBV11-2 and TRBJ1-5; D possibly corresponds to TRBD1 (5 bases). This CDR3 spans 16 amino acids. Per the germline V gene, CDR1 is SGHAT and CDR2 is FQNNGV. V lost 1 base, J lost 6 bases, and 16 bases lay in between. The full variable domain, in which reference TRBV11-2 and TRBJ1-5 provide the parts outside the CDR3, is EAGVAQSPRYKIIEKRQSVAFWCNPISGHATLYWYQQILGQGPKLLIQFQNNGVVDDSQLPKDRFSAERLKGVDSTLKIQPAKLEDSAVYLCASSLVYSRGPQPQHFGDGTRLSIL.

The genes are TRBV20-1 and TRBJ2-7; no clear D. Trimming shortened V by 3 bases and J by 2 bases, and 17 bases separated the two germline ends. Looked up from germline, CDR1 is DFQATT and CDR2 is SNEGSKA (reference sequence). The CDR3 runs 15 residues. The CDR3 is CSARDRARQAYEQYF. The CDR3 DNA reads TGCAGTGCTAGGGACCGGGCACGCCAGGCCTACGAGCAGTACTTC.

The chain carries TRBV6-5 and TRBJ2-2, with D maybe TRBD1 (5 bases). Germline assignment: CDR1 MNHEY and CDR2 SVGAGI. This CDR3 has 15 residues. The V end lost 0 bases, the J end lost 6 bases, and 11 bases lay between the germline ends. CDR3 region: CASSYSWGRSGELFF. In DNA form, the CDR3 reads TGTGCCAGCAGTTACTCTTGGGGCCGGTCCGGGGAGCTGTTTTTT.

This clonotype was seen a few times. This CDR3 reads CSARSGLAGFNEQFF. CDR3 in DNA: TGCAGTGCTAGATCTGGACTAGCGGGGTTCAATGAGCAGTTCTTC. V usage is TRBV20-1 and J usage is TRBJ2-1; 12 bases fit TRBD2. The CDR3 spans 15 residues. The V gene end was trimmed by 2 bases and the J gene end by 6 bases; junction bases not matched to a gene: 5. CDR1 DFQATT and CDR2 SNEGSKA come from the germline V gene (reference sequence).

This clonotype has more than one count but fewer than ten. The rearrangement links TRBV11-2 to TRBJ2-3; possibly TRBD1 for D (6 bases). V was clipped by 2 bases and J by 2 bases, with 14 bases between them. This CDR3 contains 16 residues. Per germline, CDR1 SGHAT and CDR2 FQNNGV. The CDR3 loop is CASSLLSGVTTDTQYF. The CDR3 nucleotides read TGTGCCAGCAGCTTACTCTCAGGGGTAACCACAGATACGCAGTATTTT.

This clonotype has just a few counts. The V gene is TRBV28, the J gene TRBJ1-6, with D unresolved. This CDR3 comprises 14 residues. Germline CDR1 is MDHEN and CDR2 is SYDVKM. The ends were cut back, 3 bases at V and 13 bases at J, with 16 bases in the middle. The CDR3 sequence is CASSFVGFLRPLHF. Written as DNA, the CDR3 is TGTGCCAGCAGTTTCGTGGGCTTCCTACGCCCCCTCCACTTT.

The genes are TRBV28 and TRBJ1-6; maybe TRBD1 (5 bases). The CDR3 runs 15 residues. V lost 6 bases and J lost 8, with 17 bases in between. Germline assignment: CDR1 MDHEN and CDR2 SYDVKM. The CDR3 DNA sequence: TGTGCCAGCAGCCGCCGGGGCCGGGCACATTCACCCCTCCACTTT. It is translated as CASSRRGRAHSPLHF.

This clonotype has at least ten counts. The chain employs TRBV7-2 and TRBJ1-4; no clear D. Trimming stripped 3 bases from V and 3 bases from J, with 8 bases between. Germline values: CDR1 SGHTA, CDR2 FQGNSA. This CDR3 comprises 14 residues. In DNA, the CDR3 is TGTGCCAGCAGCTTCGGAGGCTCTAATGAAAAACTGTTTTTT. It specifies CASSFGGSNEKLFF. The whole variable domain, remainder taken from reference TRBV7-2 and TRBJ1-4, is GAGVSQSPSNKVTEKGKDVELRCDPISGHTALYWYRQSLGQGLEFLIYFQGNSAPDKSGLPSDRFSAERTGGSVSTLTIQRTQQEDSAVYLCASSFGGSNEKLFFGSGTQLSVL.

This clonotype was picked up a small number of times. The chain carries TRBV14 and TRBJ1-1; 8 nucleotides match TRBD1. The CDR3 sequence is 17 residues long. Per the germline V gene, CDR1 is SGHDN and CDR2 is FVKESK. With V trimmed by 2 bases and J by 4 bases, 12 bases remained unmatched. The CDR3 nucleotides read TGTGCCAGCAGCCAACCGACCAGGGGGCGGTCAATCACTGAAGCTTTCTTT. It codes for CASSQPTRGRSITEAFF.

The rearrangement uses TRBV28 and TRBJ1-1; D call uncertain. The germline V gene encodes CDR1 MDHEN and CDR2 SYDVKM. Trimming pared 8 bases from V and 5 bases from J, leaving 15 bases between. There are 13 residues in the CDR3. The CDR3 sequence: CASVTGGLTEAFF. CDR3 sequence (DNA): TGTGCCAGCGTAACTGGAGGGTTAACTGAAGCTTTCTTT.

In this sample, this clonotype turned up many times. CDR3 coding DNA: TGTGCCACCAGTGAGGGGACAGGGTTCAATCAGCCCCAGCATTTT. It codes for CATSEGTGFNQPQHF. The rearrangement uses TRBV24-1 and TRBJ1-5; the match to TRBD1 covers 9 bases. Germline CDR1 is KGHDR and CDR2 is SFDVKD. The CDR3 extends over 15 amino acids. The ends lost 4 bases at V and 3 bases at J; junction bases unmatched: 3.

This clonotype was observed at least ten times. The V call is TRBV6-1, the J call TRBJ1-1, with a weak D call TRBD1 (5 bases). The V gene's germline CDR1 is MNHNS and CDR2 SASEGT. Trimming removed 6 bases from V and 5 bases from J, with 13 bases in between. The CDR3 is made up of 13 amino acids. CDR3 region: CASRVRQTTEAFF. For the CDR3, the DNA is TGTGCCAGCAGGGTGAGACAGACGACTGAAGCTTTCTTT.

This clonotype was seen more than once but under ten times. The CDR3 region has the DNA TGTGCCAGCACCACAGGGGGCGAGCAGTACTTC. Encoded protein: CASTTGGEQYF. The chain carries TRBV28 and TRBJ2-7; TRBD1 matches at 8 bases. With V trimmed by 7 bases and J by 6 bases, 2 bases remained unmatched. Germline V lookup: CDR1 MDHEN, CDR2 SYDVKM. The CDR3 is 11 amino acids.

This clonotype was picked up many times. The CDR3 loop reads CATSRAAGPDTQYF. The CDR3 DNA reads TGTGCCACCAGCAGAGCGGCGGGTCCAGATACGCAGTATTTT. The chain has TRBV15 and TRBJ2-3; D perhaps matches TRBD2 (5 bases). The CDR3 extends over 14 amino acids. Germline loops: CDR1 LNHNV, CDR2 YYDKDF (reference sequence). V lost 1 base, J lost 4 bases, and 9 bases lay in between. The complete variable domain, with remaining parts taken from reference TRBV15 and TRBJ2-3, reads DAMVIQNPRYQVTQFGKPVTLSCSQTLNHNVMYWYQQKSSQAPKLLFHYYDKDFNNEADTPDNFQSRRPNTSFCFLDIRSPGLGDTAMYLCATSRAAGPDTQYFGPGTRLTVL.

This clonotype has a count of ten or more. V gene TRBV11-2 combines with J gene TRBJ2-1; TRBD2 agrees at 8 bases. With 1 base clipped from V and 0 bases from J, the junction kept 14 bases outside the gene matches. Germline values: CDR1 SGHAT, CDR2 FQNNGV. The CDR3 is made up of 20 amino acids. The CDR3 here is CASSLAKRGNERSSYNEQFF. CDR3 bases: TGTGCCAGCAGCTTAGCTAAGCGGGGGAACGAGAGGAGCTCCTACAATGAGCAGTTCTTC.

This clonotype was counted at least ten times. The chain uses TRBV7-9 and TRBJ1-1; D is ambiguous. Trimming removed 3 bases at V and 1 base at J, with 3 bases between. The germline V gene has CDR1 SEHNR and CDR2 FQNEAQ (reference sequence). There are 12 residues in the CDR3. This CDR3 is CASSFQNTEAFF. The CDR3 DNA sequence: TGTGCCAGCAGCTTCCAGAACACTGAAGCTTTCTTT.

The genes are TRBV12-3 or TRBV12-4 and TRBJ1-2, with unresolved D. The ends were cut back, 5 bases at V and 7 bases at J, with 14 bases in the middle. The CDR3 is made up of 13 amino acids. CDR3 amino acids: CASSPREGLGYTF. The CDR3 DNA follows: TGTGCCAGCAGTCCTAGGGAGGGTCTTGGCTACACCTTC.

The chain is built from TRBV28 and TRBJ2-7; 9 bases agree with TRBD1. Trimming removed 6 bases from V and 4 bases from J; junction bases left unmatched: 13. CDR1 MDHEN and CDR2 SYDVKM come from the germline V gene. The CDR3 totals 16 residues. In nucleotides, the CDR3 is TGTGCCAGCAGCCCCCCGACCGGGACAGGGTGGTACGAGCAGTACTTC. Translating gives CASSPPTGTGWYEQYF. Full variable domain (missing parts from reference TRBV28 and TRBJ2-7): DVKVTQSSRYLVKRTGEKVFLECVQDMDHENMFWYRQDPGLGLRLIYFSYDVKMKEKGDIPEGYSVSREKKERFSLILESASTNQTSMYLCASSPPTGTGWYEQYFGPGTRLTVT.

The gene calls are TRBV24-1 and TRBJ2-6; D remains unclear. Trimming took 11 bases from V and 1 from J, leaving 8 bases between them. The CDR3 contains 13 residues. Germline CDR1 is KGHDR and CDR2 is SFDVKD. The CDR3 protein is CAIKLSGANVLTF. CDR3 DNA: TGTGCCATCAAATTATCTGGGGCCAACGTCCTGACTTTC.

This clonotype has just a few counts. This chain joins TRBV11-2 and TRBJ2-7; possibly TRBD1 for D (5 bases). The CDR3 spans 13 residues. Trimming took 3 bases from V and 5 from J, leaving 11 bases between them. The V gene's germline CDR1 is SGHAT and CDR2 FQNNGV. Written as DNA, the CDR3 is TGTGCCAGCAGCTTTATCCCCAGGGACGAGCAGTACTTC. Translating gives CASSFIPRDEQYF. Combining the CDR3 with reference TRBV11-2 and TRBJ2-7 gives the whole variable domain EAGVAQSPRYKIIEKRQSVAFWCNPISGHATLYWYQQILGQGPKLLIQFQNNGVVDDSQLPKDRFSAERLKGVDSTLKIQPAKLEDSAVYLCASSFIPRDEQYFGPGTRLTVT.

J is TRBJ1-4 and V is TRBV9; D unresolved. Germline V gives CDR1 SGDLS, CDR2 YYNGEE. The CDR3 sequence is 13 residues long. With 4 bases removed from V and 8 bases from J, the gap between germline ends came to 12 bases. The CDR3 DNA reads as TGTGCCAGCAGCCCCCGCCCAAGGGAAAAACTGTTTTTT. This gives the protein CASSPRPREKLFF.

This clonotype was detected only a few times. This chain joins TRBV12-3 or TRBV12-4 and TRBJ2-2; either TRBD1 or TRBD2 may supply D (5 bases each). The CDR3 extends over 16 amino acids. Trimming removed 3 bases at V and 7 bases at J, with 18 bases between. DNA for the CDR3: TGTGCCAGCAGTTTTCACGCCGGGACCGGCAGCGGGGAGCTGTTTTTT. Translation gives CASSFHAGTGSGELFF.

A few counts support this clonotype. The chain has TRBV19 and TRBJ2-7; D gene unclear. Germline CDR1 LNHDA, CDR2 SQIVND (reference sequence). The CDR3 loop spans 13 amino acids. The V end was cut by 5 bases, the J end by 0 bases, with 8 bases between. The CDR3 bases are TGTGCCAGTAGTTTAACCTCCTCCTACGAGCAGTACTTC. Translated: CASSLTSSYEQYF.

This clonotype has a count of ten or more. The rearrangement joins TRBV5-1 to TRBJ2-6; 7 nucleotides agree with TRBD2. The V gene's germline CDR1 is SGHRS and CDR2 YFSETQ. The CDR3 covers 17 residues. V was pared by 2 bases and J by 0 bases, with 5 bases of the junction left unmatched. CDR3 in DNA: TGCGCCAGCAGCTTAGCGGGGCAGTACTCTGGGGCCAACGTCCTGACTTTC. Translated: CASSLAGQYSGANVLTF.

The chain joins TRBV10-1 to TRBJ1-1, with TRBD1 matching 8 bases. The CDR3 is 14 amino acids. After removal of 6 bases from V and 7 bases from J, the junction contained 10 bases not matched to a gene. The germline CDR1 and CDR2 sequences are WNHNN and SYGVQD (reference sequence). In nucleotides, the CDR3 is TGCGCCAGCAGCTCGGACAGGGCATGGGGTGAAGCTTTCTTT. As protein: CASSSDRAWGEAFF.

This clonotype was seen many times. The rearrangement joins TRBV7-8 to TRBJ1-2, with 8 bases that match TRBD1. The CDR3 spans 16 residues. Trimming at V came to 7 bases and at J to 8 bases, leaving 18 bases not matched to a gene. The germline gives CDR1 SGHVS, CDR2 FQNEAQ. The CDR3 DNA reads as TGTGCCAGCACCACCGAAGGTAGCAGGGGGCCCGGCGGCTACACCTTC. Translated, it gives CASTTEGSRGPGGYTF.